These 7 T cell receptor beta chains were sequenced from one sample in a study of T cell responses to AZD1222 COVID-19 vaccine. Here immunoSEQ multiplex PCR was the method, and the copy in TCRdb shows in-frame clones only, minus some. Found here are around 80,000 clones, about 80% of them singletons; the top ten hold approximately 1.3%. Material: peripheral blood, obtained 28 days after the second AZD1222 dose. The receptors here all came from an adult who received the AZD1222 COVID-19 vaccine.

This chain joins TRBV7-3 and TRBJ1-6, with 9 bases that match TRBD1. This CDR3 region has 15 residues. In germline, CDR1 is SGHTA, CDR2 FQGTGA. J gave up 5 bases and V 2 bases, and 1 base lay outside the gene matches. The CDR3 here is CASSLGQGHNSPLHF. The CDR3 nucleotides are TGTGCCAGCAGCTTAGGACAGGGGCATAATTCACCCCTCCACTTT.

The J gene is TRBJ2-3, the V gene TRBV21-1; the table's D call, TRBD2, was not checked against the DNA. TRBV21-1 is a pseudogene segment. The CDR3 consists of 15 residues. The CDR3 reads CASSNMGGPTDTQYF. In DNA, the CDR3 is TGTGCCAGCAGCAATATGGGAGGTCCTACAGATACGCAGTATTTT.

The CDR3 DNA is TGTGCCAGCAGCGGGTCGGATTCCTACAATGAGCAGTTCTTC. This codes for CASSGSDSYNEQFF. The chain is built from TRBV5-4 and TRBJ2-1, with unresolved D. Germline V gene lookup returns CDR1 SGHNT and CDR2 YYREEE (reference sequence). CDR3 length equals 14 residues. Trimming left V 4 bases short and J 1 base short, with 9 bases between.

The chain employs TRBV4-2 and TRBJ2-1; D ambiguous. Germline CDR1 LGHNA, CDR2 YNFKEQ. V was shortened by 3 bases and J by 7 bases, with 7 bases between the two germline ends. This CDR3 has 12 amino acids. The CDR3 sequence is CASSQVRNEQFF. CDR3 in DNA: TGTGCCAGCAGCCAGGTAAGAAATGAGCAGTTCTTC.

The chain couples TRBV7-2 to TRBJ2-7; D not certain. V lost 1 base and J 3 bases, leaving 7 bases between the germline ends. CDR3 length: 13 amino acids. Per the germline V gene, CDR1 is SGHTA and CDR2 is FQGNSA. CDR3 nucleotide sequence: TGTGCCAGCAGCTTAGTACTGGACTACGAGCAGTACTTC. As protein: CASSLVLDYEQYF. The full variable domain, rest sourced from reference TRBV7-2 and TRBJ2-7, is GAGVSQSPSNKVTEKGKDVELRCDPISGHTALYWYRQSLGQGLEFLIYFQGNSAPDKSGLPSDRFSAERTGGSVSTLTIQRTQQEDSAVYLCASSLVLDYEQYFGPGTRLTVT.

V is TRBV11-2 and J is TRBJ2-2; tentatively, D is TRBD1 or TRBD2 (6 bases each). Germline loops: CDR1 SGHAT, CDR2 FQNNGV. V lost 1 base and J 6 bases, leaving 9 bases between the germline ends. There are 14 residues in the CDR3. In nucleotides, the CDR3 is TGTGCCAGCAGCTTAGTAGGGGGGTCCGGGGAGCTGTTTTTT. Amino acids: CASSLVGGSGELFF.

The chain combines TRBV3-1 (or the pseudogene TRBV3-2) with TRBJ1-1, with D maybe TRBD1 (6 bases). This CDR3 comprises 14 residues. CDR1 and CDR2 (germline): LGHDT, YNNKEL (reference sequence). V was shortened by 5 bases and J by 10 bases, with 20 bases between the two germline ends. CDR3 DNA sequence: TGTGCCAGCAGCTCGTGGGCAGGGGATTTACGAGCTTTCTTT. Its protein is CASSSWAGDLRAFF.